Sequencing of this TCR beta chain was carried out in a study of T cell responses to AZD1222 COVID-19 vaccine (dated by TCRdb to 2020 to 2023). Regarding the complete study: AZD1222 recipients given second doses at about 4 weeks or at about 12 weeks were pooled, since spike-specific TCR depth and breadth were not found to differ between the two schedules. TCR sequencing was performed for 230 to 250 trial participants, of whom about 200 were given two doses of AZD1222 and some 26 were given two doses of MenACWY control vaccine. Trial participants were enrolled by age into subgroups of 18-55, 56-69 and 70-plus years, and around 140, 26 and 57 TCR-sequenced participants, respectively, were included in these subgroups. Overall results and qualifications from the work: Conclusions about previously exposed vaccinees are limited, since just five or six AZD1222 recipients were seropositive for SARS-CoV-2 at baseline. The whole spike protein was spanned by vaccine-associated CD4 TCRs, and dominant responses were seen in regions 160-218 and 743-854. Reportedly, close to half of the unique spike-specific TCRs recognized epitopes lying outside the regions that are mutated in the B.1.351 and B.1.1.7 variants. No day 14 peak-response samples were available, so repertoires were characterized only after the peak T cell response. Participants were mostly white British and included more females than males, and it was suggested by the authors that clonal diversity may have been underestimated. After two AZD1222 doses, spike-specific TCR breadth and depth were significantly higher than at day 0 and than in MenACWY recipients. The 56-69-year group was small, and its depth increase did not reach significance, likely because of low power.

The CDR3 regions of human TCRbeta chains were subjected to immunosequencing. In the original analysis: TCRs in the repertoires were matched against a reference library of SARS-CoV-2-specific TCRs that had been generated with the MIRA antigen-specificity platform. Breadth was defined as the fraction of unique TCRs that were SARS-CoV-2-associated. Depth was defined as the fraction of total T cells that were SARS-CoV-2-associated. Using the MIRA data, each spike-specific TCR was mapped to the spike region that the TCR reacts to and placed in a CD4 or CD8 class. Log10-transformed breadth and depth values were compared by one-way ANOVA with Sidak's multiple comparisons tests. Sourced from immuneACCESS, this table was stored by TCRdb with only in-frame sequences that have V and J called. A share of the clones is absent; for the studies checked, an unresolved V gene accounts for under half, and the remainder has no known explanation. D and trimming were read from the DNA, whereas the V and J calls and clone size are those reported in that table. This sample holds approximately 100,000 clones; around 94% were observed only once. The ten biggest clones cover around 2% of the sample.

The junction shows trimming of 5 bases on V and 6 bases on J, plus 11 bases between the germline ends. From the cysteine through the phenylalanine, the CDR3 covers 13 amino acids. The only DNA kept is the CDR3, 39 bases in frame from the first base. CDR1 SGHTA and CDR2 FQGNSA are derived from the germline V gene. Regarding this clone: Its antigen remains undetermined. No per-base quality is available; no much larger clone lies one base away.

Explained via the paper, the time point label denotes: baseline before first vaccination. Samples from vaccinated people were obtained from the UK trials COV001 and COV002, which included a single-blind randomized controlled phase 2/3 trial of AZD1222 (ChAdOx1 nCoV-19) in healthy adults. For TCRbeta chain sequencing, PBMC samples were collected from trial participants at day 0 and at day 28 after the second dose. Recombination joined TRBV7-2 with TRBJ2-1, with no reliable assignment of the D segment. This TCR derives from an adult in good health. The material was peripheral blood, obtained on day 0 of AZD1222 vaccination. The CDR3: CASSLTTPNEQFF. The nucleotides read TGTGCCAGCAGCCTCACAACGCCCAATGAGCAGTTCTTC.